The present T cell receptor (beta chain) was sequenced within a study of blood T cell repertoires in COVID-19 (TCRdb year 2020). Study-wide context: The collaborator samples originated in the United States, Italy and Spain and spanned the acute and convalescent phases of COVID-19. The repertoires were released in a freely available public database intended as a resource for research on the immune response to SARS-CoV-2. Samples were obtained from the ongoing ImmuneRACE study (first 160 participants) and from some 1,300 subjects provided by 6 global collaborators. Deeply sampled blood TCRbeta repertoires from subjects exposed to, actively infected with, or recovered from COVID-19 were included in the dataset. The material from the prospective study consisted of cDNA or gDNA derived from T cells, B-cell-depleted T cells, or PBMCs. Nearly every sample came with metadata listing a de-identified subject ID, COVID-19 status, age in years and sex. Where available, HLA class I and class II types were obtained from metadata supplied by the sample provider rather than from assay-based typing.

About this clone: Which antigen it targets is not known. No per-base quality is available; no much larger clone lies one base away.

The CDR3, from cysteine to phenylalanine, totals 16 residues. Of all the DNA, just the CDR3 is kept, 48 bases in frame from base 1. The germline ends are 21 bases apart after V is trimmed by 5 bases and J by 7 bases. The germline V gene (reference sequence) gives CDR1 as LNHDA and CDR2 as SQIVND. General findings and caveats noted by the study authors: The amount of clinical and demographic metadata varied by source and participant and was provided uncurated.

TCRbeta CDR3 regions were amplified from genomic DNA using the immunoSEQ Assay, a bias-controlled multiplex PCR. Concerning the study's data processing: The number of nucleated cells in each sample was estimated by amplification of reference gene primers within the assay. To quantify the absolute abundance of each unique TCRbeta CDR3 rearrangement, sequence reads were collapsed and filtered. For each sample, productive Simpson clonality was calculated by taking the square root of Simpson's diversity index across productive rearrangements. Not all clones reach the TCRdb copy of this immuneACCESS table, which keeps in-frame sequences only. Checked studies attribute under half of the gap to unresolved V genes and leave the rest unexplained. V, J and clone size are those of that table, while D and trimming were read from the DNA. The sample table shows about 180,000 clones, and about 82% are seen once. About 8.6% of the sample is taken by the ten largest.

Participants in the prospective study were aged about 18 to 89 years, lived in more than 20 United States geographic areas, and enrolled through a virtual design. To assign participants to cohorts, the prospective study relied on clinical history that participants themselves reported in a screening survey and a study questionnaire. Recovered participants in ImmuneRACE Cohort 3 were defined as having two consecutive negative NP/OP PCR tests, clearance from a healthcare professional, or resolution of symptoms. In the prospective study, mobile phlebotomists collected whole blood, serum and a nasopharyngeal or oropharyngeal swab from each participant. Prospective study participants could optionally give additional blood draws and questionnaires over a roughly two-month period. Before DNA extraction, prospective study blood samples were shipped either frozen or at room temperature.

The sample comprised PBMCs or T cells enriched from blood (not recorded which). This receptor was identified in a woman in her thirties who had recovered from COVID-19. Recombination joined TRBV19 with TRBJ1-5; no confident D gene assignment can be made. For the CDR3, the sequence is CASSWAPTPTEQPQHF. Here is the DNA: TGTGCCAGTAGTTGGGCTCCTACTCCTACCGAACAGCCCCAGCATTTT.